Below are 32 T cell receptor beta chains sequenced from a single sample in a study of T cell repertoires in cytomegalovirus infection. Each CDR3 protein is one row after TCRdb ran MiXCR on the reads. Of approximately 600,000 distinct CDR3 sequences listed, around 40% are singletons. The antigens these receptors bind are not known. Sample: cultured PBMCs, taken from culture after CMV antigen stimulation. Receptors originate from a human donor in good health (CMV status not recorded). Some clones in this sample may be carry-over from other donors' samples.

This chain joins TRBV7-2 and TRBJ2-3; 7 nucleotides align to TRBD1. In germline, CDR1 is SGHTA, CDR2 FQGNSA. V dropped 1 base and J dropped 2; count of bases not matched to a gene: 6. The CDR3 contains 16 residues. CDR3 protein: CASSLGSQGTTDTQYF. Here the CDR3 DNA reads TGTGCCAGCAGCTTAGGTTCACAGGGGACCACAGATACGCAGTATTTT.

J is TRBJ2-5 and V is TRBV2, with 9 bases identical to TRBD1. The CDR3 consists of 15 residues. The V segment lost 6 bases and the J segment 0 bases; nucleotides outside the gene matches: 5. Germline V gene sequence: CDR1 SNHLY, CDR2 FYNNEI. The CDR3 loop is CASRDRGSYQETQYF. In DNA, the CDR3 is TGTGCCAGCAGGGACAGGGGCTCGTACCAAGAGACCCAGTACTTC.

J is TRBJ2-7 and V is TRBV6-2 or TRBV6-3, with TRBD1 matching over 7 bases. The CDR3 sequence is 14 residues long. Trimming removed 6 bases from V and 1 base from J; junction bases left unmatched: 6. The germline V gene has CDR1 MNHEY and CDR2 SVGEGT. CDR3: CASSHGTASYEQYF. In nucleotides, the CDR3 is TGTGCCAGCAGCCACGGGACAGCTTCCTACGAGCAGTACTTC.

This clonotype has a handful of counts. The rearrangement joins TRBV7-2 to TRBJ2-7; 9 nucleotides agree with TRBD1. CDR3 length: 13 residues. Per the germline V gene, CDR1 is SGHTA and CDR2 is FQGNSA. V trimming: 5 bases; J trimming: 6 bases; junction bases outside the gene matches: 5. The CDR3 sequence is CASSVGQGLEQYF. The CDR3 bases are TGTGCCAGCAGCGTTGGACAGGGGCTCGAGCAGTACTTC.

The chain has TRBV12-3 or TRBV12-4 and TRBJ2-7, with TRBD2 as a possible D gene (5 bases). V was cut by 4 bases and J by 9 bases, with 13 bases left in between. CDR3 length: 12 amino acids. In DNA, the CDR3 is TGTGCCAGCAGTTCCACTAGGGCAGGGCAGTACTTC. Its translation is CASSSTRAGQYF.

J is TRBJ1-5 and V is TRBV4-1, with D hard to call. The CDR3 has 15 residues. With 1 base removed from V and 3 bases from J, the gap between germline ends came to 10 bases. CDR1 and CDR2 from the germline V gene are MGHRA and YSYEKL. The CDR3: CASSQGSSVNQPQHF. CDR3 bases: TGCGCCAGCAGCCAAGGATCGTCGGTCAATCAGCCCCAGCATTTT.

The chain carries TRBV7-2 and TRBJ2-1; tentative D call: TRBD2 (6 bases). Per germline, CDR1 SGHTA and CDR2 FQGNSA. The CDR3 has 13 residues. Trimming stripped 4 bases from V and 9 bases from J, with 13 bases between. CDR3 sequence reads: CASSSGLLAEQFF. Written as DNA, the CDR3 is TGTGCCAGCAGCTCCGGACTACTAGCTGAGCAGTTCTTC.

V is TRBV29-1 and J is TRBJ2-3; 10 bases fit TRBD1. The ends lost 4 bases at V and 5 bases at J; junction bases unmatched: 3. The CDR3 runs 13 residues. Germline values: CDR1 SQVTM, CDR2 ANQGSEA. CDR3 protein: CSVGGTGVDTQYF. Here the CDR3 DNA reads TGCAGCGTTGGTGGGACAGGGGTAGATACGCAGTATTTT.

The rearrangement joins TRBV7-6 to TRBJ2-7, with D perhaps matching TRBD2 (5 bases). Germline lookup yields CDR1 SGHVS and CDR2 FNYEAQ. This CDR3 has 14 residues. The V end was cut by 5 bases, the J end by 0 bases, with 11 bases between. Written as DNA, the CDR3 is TGTGCCAGCAGCCAGAATCGGGGCTCCTACGAGCAGTACTTC. It codes for CASSQNRGSYEQYF.

This clonotype was recorded at least ten times. The V gene is TRBV12-3 or TRBV12-4, the J gene TRBJ2-1; 8 bases align to TRBD2. This CDR3 has 15 amino acids. V was clipped by 3 bases and J by 3 bases; unmatched bases: 4. The CDR3 spells CASSFAGTSYNEQFF. The CDR3 DNA follows: TGTGCCAGCAGTTTCGCCGGGACTAGCTACAATGAGCAGTTCTTC.

In DNA, the CDR3 is TGCAGTGCTGACTCCGGCTGGGGAACCTACAATGAGCAGTTCTTC. This encodes CSADSGWGTYNEQFF. The genes are TRBV20-1 and TRBJ2-1; D not resolved. The length of the CDR3 is 15 residues. V gave up 5 bases and J gave up 2 bases, with 16 bases separating them. The germline gives CDR1 DFQATT, CDR2 SNEGSKA (reference sequence).

There are a few counts of this clonotype. The chain has TRBV7-2 and TRBJ2-5; D gene unclear. The germline gives CDR1 SGHTA, CDR2 FQGNSA. The V end was cut by 1 base, the J end by 2 bases, with 8 bases between. This CDR3 has 14 amino acids. CDR3 sequence: CASSLGHQQETQYF. CDR3 nucleotide sequence: TGTGCCAGCAGCTTAGGACATCAACAAGAGACCCAGTACTTC.

This chain uses TRBV11-3 with TRBJ2-1; the D gene is possibly TRBD1 (5 bases). The V gene's germline CDR1 is SGHNT and CDR2 YENEEA. V lost 5 bases and J lost 9, with 14 bases in between. This CDR3 spans 13 amino acids. Written as DNA, the CDR3 is TGTGCCAGCAGCCCTAGTACAGGCGGTGAGCAGTTCTTC. Translating gives CASSPSTGGEQFF. The variable domain in full, completed from reference TRBV11-3 and TRBJ2-1, reads EAGVVQSPRYKIIEKKQPVAFWCNPISGHNTLYWYLQNLGQGPELLIRYENEEAVDDSQLPKDRFSAERLKGVDSTLKIQPAELGDSAVYLCASSPSTGGEQFFGPGTRLTVL.

The CDR3 region is CASSEDRGLPTEAFF. The CDR3 bases are TGTGCCAGCAGTGAGGACAGGGGACTACCTACTGAAGCTTTCTTT. The chain carries TRBV25-1 and TRBJ1-1, with TRBD1 matching over 9 bases. After removal of 3 bases from V and 5 bases from J, the junction contained 7 bases not matched to a gene. CDR1 is MGHDK, CDR2 SYGVNS, per germline. The CDR3 spans 15 residues.

This clonotype has at least ten counts. The V gene is TRBV7-2, the J gene TRBJ2-3; TRBD1 is a possible D gene (6 bases). Trimming took 4 bases from V and 5 from J, leaving 10 bases between them. CDR3 length equals 13 residues. The V gene's germline CDR1 is SGHTA and CDR2 FQGNSA. CDR3 in amino acids: CASSYREGDTQYF. The CDR3 nucleotides are TGTGCCAGCAGCTACAGGGAAGGAGATACGCAGTATTTT.

V and J are TRBV28 and TRBJ2-2; tentatively, D is TRBD1 (6 bases). CDR3 length: 14 residues. Germline V gene data show CDR1 as MDHEN and CDR2 as SYDVKM. The V end lost 10 bases, the J end lost 3 bases, and 15 bases lay between the germline ends. The CDR3 spells CAIASGHHTGELFF. The CDR3 coding sequence is TGTGCCATTGCCTCGGGACACCACACCGGGGAGCTGTTTTTT.

A few counts support this clonotype. The chain joins TRBV10-3 to TRBJ2-1; TRBD2 matches at 11 bases. Germline CDR1 is ENHRY and CDR2 is SYGVKD. V trimming: 10 bases; J trimming: 7 bases; junction bases outside the gene matches: 12. There are 15 residues in the CDR3. CDR3 residues: CASKKLAGELNEQFF. In DNA form, the CDR3 reads TGTGCCAGTAAAAAACTAGCGGGAGAGTTGAATGAGCAGTTCTTC.

V gene TRBV3-1 combines with J gene TRBJ1-2, with a tentative D call TRBD1 (5 bases). The CDR3 is 13 amino acids. Germline CDR1 reads LGHDT; CDR2 reads YNNKEL (reference sequence). The V end was cut by 3 bases, the J end by 1 base, with 6 bases between. The CDR3 sequence is CASSQGLNYGYTF. Written as DNA, the CDR3 is TGTGCCAGCAGCCAGGGACTTAACTATGGCTACACCTTC.

This chain connects TRBV7-2 to TRBJ1-1; 7 bases are shared with TRBD1. Germline V gene sequence: CDR1 SGHTA, CDR2 FQGNSA. The J segment lost 4 bases and the V segment lost 6 bases, leaving 17 bases of the junction unmatched. The CDR3 covers 17 residues. This chain's CDR3 is CASSYHRGFSSGTEAFF. In DNA form, the CDR3 reads TGTGCCAGCAGTTACCACAGGGGATTCTCTTCGGGCACTGAAGCTTTCTTT.

The chain recombines TRBV5-1 with TRBJ1-2; possibly TRBD1 for D (6 bases). The CDR3 length is 15 residues. Germline CDR1 SGHRS, CDR2 YFSETQ. V was shortened by 4 bases and J by 5 bases, with 18 bases between the two germline ends. CDR3 sequence (DNA): TGCGCCAGCAGCCTGGGGACATCGGTCGAGTATGGCTACACCTTC. Its translation: CASSLGTSVEYGYTF.

At least ten counts were recorded for this clonotype. The chain combines TRBV7-2 with TRBJ2-1, with unresolved D. The germline V gene encodes CDR1 SGHTA and CDR2 FQGNSA. V lost 0 bases and J lost 4, with 7 bases in between. The CDR3 sequence is 14 residues long. CDR3 residues: CASSLAVVYNEQFF. In DNA, the CDR3 is TGTGCCAGCAGCTTAGCGGTAGTTTACAATGAGCAGTTCTTC.

This clonotype was seen many times. This chain connects TRBV6-6 to TRBJ2-1, with 10 bases matching TRBD2. J lost 6 bases, V lost 6 bases, and 8 bases had no gene match. Germline-derived CDR1 and CDR2 are MNHNY and SVGAGI (reference sequence). There are 15 residues in the CDR3. The CDR3 reads CASRIAGGNFNEQFF. The DNA of the CDR3 is TGTGCCAGCAGAATAGCGGGGGGAAATTTCAATGAGCAGTTCTTC.

The chain couples TRBV7-6 to TRBJ2-1; either TRBD1 or TRBD2 may supply D (5 bases each). V shed 1 base and J shed 0 bases, with 13 bases lying between them. Germline V gene lookup returns CDR1 SGHVS and CDR2 FNYEAQ. The CDR3 has 17 amino acids. CDR3 loop: CASSLEGLEGSYNEQFF. CDR3 bases: TGTGCCAGCAGCTTAGAGGGGCTTGAGGGCTCCTACAATGAGCAGTTCTTC.

The chain uses TRBV7-2 and TRBJ2-5, with 7 bases matching TRBD2. Germline V CDR1 and CDR2: SGHTA, FQGNSA. With 3 bases clipped from V and 2 bases from J, the junction kept 6 bases outside the gene matches. The CDR3 covers 15 residues. CDR3 coding DNA: TGTGCCAGCAGCTTCCAGGGAGGGGTACAAGAGACCCAGTACTTC. Its translation is CASSFQGGVQETQYF.

This clonotype was seen just once. V and J are TRBV6-5 and TRBJ1-6, with TRBD1 identical over 9 bases. Germline V gene sequence: CDR1 MNHEY, CDR2 SVGAGI. Trimming at V came to 5 bases and at J to 7 bases, leaving 3 bases not matched to a gene. This CDR3 region has 14 residues. Here the CDR3 DNA reads TGTGCCAGCAGTCGACAGGGGGAAAATTCACCCCTCCACTTT. Residues: CASSRQGENSPLHF.

This rearrangement joins TRBV5-1 to TRBJ2-6; 7 positions agree with TRBD1. Germline CDR1 SGHRS, CDR2 YFSETQ. The CDR3 runs 19 residues. The J segment lost 4 bases and the V segment lost 0 bases, leaving 13 bases of the junction unmatched. The CDR3 is CASSLETGTTDFGANVLTF. The CDR3 nucleotides read TGCGCCAGCAGCTTGGAGACAGGGACAACCGATTTCGGGGCCAACGTCCTGACTTTC.

There are a few counts of this clonotype. The chain employs TRBV5-6 and TRBJ1-5; D gene uncertain. Per germline, CDR1 SGHDT and CDR2 YYEEEE. This CDR3 is built from 15 residues. The V end lost 1 base, the J end lost 4 bases, and 12 bases lay between the germline ends. The CDR3 loop is CASSLLGKGNQPQHF. CDR3 DNA: TGTGCCAGCAGCTTGTTGGGTAAGGGAAATCAGCCCCAGCATTTT. The complete variable domain, with remaining parts taken from reference TRBV5-6 and TRBJ1-5, reads DAGVTQSPTHLIKTRGQQVTLRCSPKSGHDTVSWYQQALGQGPQFIFQYYEEEERQRGNFPDRFSGHQFPNYSSELNVNALLLGDSALYLCASSLLGKGNQPQHFGDGTRLSIL.

This clonotype has more than one count but fewer than ten. The chain uses TRBV7-2 and TRBJ2-3; 7 bases are shared with TRBD2. J was trimmed by 0 bases and V by 2 bases; bases with no gene match: 14. The CDR3 sequence is 19 residues long. Germline CDR1 and CDR2: SGHTA and FQGNSA. The CDR3 DNA reads TGTGCCAGCAGCTTACTTTTGGGTCCGGCGGGAGAAAGCACAGATACGCAGTATTTT. Its protein product is CASSLLLGPAGESTDTQYF.

The rearrangement joins TRBV29-1 to TRBJ2-6, with D possibly matching TRBD1 (6 bases). The V gene's germline CDR1 is SQVTM and CDR2 ANQGSEA. Between the trimmed V and J ends, which lost 4 bases and 0 bases, there was a span of 16 bases. The CDR3 has 17 residues. DNA for the CDR3: TGCAGCGTTGTGCCCCCAGGGGTTATCTCTGGGGCCAACGTCCTGACTTTC. It specifies CSVVPPGVISGANVLTF.

The chain recombines TRBV12-3 or TRBV12-4 with TRBJ1-5; D unresolved. With 5 bases removed from V and 6 bases from J, the gap between germline ends came to 8 bases. This CDR3 comprises 12 residues. In nucleotides, the CDR3 is TGTGCCAGCAGTGTCGAGGGTCAGCCCCAGCATTTT. Its translation: CASSVEGQPQHF.

The chain joins TRBV20-1 to TRBJ2-7; weak D call: TRBD2 (5 bases). Germline CDR1 reads DFQATT; CDR2 reads SNEGSKA (reference sequence). V was shortened by 2 bases and J by 4 bases, with 18 bases between the two germline ends. This CDR3 has 15 amino acids. The CDR3 DNA is TGCAGTGCTAGAATTTATGCGGGTTCCGGTTACGAGCAGTACTTC. Amino acid sequence: CSARIYAGSGYEQYF.

There are many counts of this clonotype. J is TRBJ2-1 and V is TRBV7-2, with unresolved D. V was pared by 5 bases and J by 1 base, with 6 bases between. The CDR3 spans 13 residues. Per germline, CDR1 SGHTA and CDR2 FQGNSA. The CDR3 is CASSVNSYNEQFF. In nucleotides, the CDR3 is TGTGCCAGCAGCGTCAATTCCTACAATGAGCAGTTCTTC.